The rows below give T cell receptor beta chains drawn from one sample of a study of OX40 agonist ivuxolimab in advanced cancers. Repertoires were generated with immunoSEQ multiplex PCR, while TCRdb's copy carries only in-frame clones and drops some. The table records under 65,000 clones, roughly nine tenths of them present only once. The sample consisted of CD4+ or CD8+ T cells sorted from blood, taken in a trial of the OX40 agonist ivuxolimab. Every receptor here comes from an adult with an advanced solid tumor such as melanoma, head and neck, liver or kidney cancer. Each CDR3 is given with its conserved first and last residue. The D gene is left open where the match is weak. A row's size may be missing; if present it is once, few, many or a size class.

CDR3 length: 16
J gene: TRBJ1-2
V gene: TRBV28
D gene: NA
clone size: NA
CDR3 protein: CASSSEAQGSNYGYTF
CDR3 DNA: TGTGCCAGCAGTTCAGAAGCACAGGGTTCTAACTATGGCTACACCTTC

CDR3 length: 15
J gene: TRBJ2-5
V gene: TRBV11-3
D gene: NA
clone size: NA
CDR3 protein: CASSPGGAGQETQYF
CDR3 DNA: TGTGCCAGCAGCCCAGGGGGGGCAGGACAAGAGACCCAGTACTTC

CDR3 length: 13
J gene: TRBJ1-1
V gene: TRBV5-1
D gene: NA
clone size: NA
CDR3 protein: CASSLRGDTEAFF
CDR3 DNA: TGCGCCAGCAGCTTGAGGGGCGATACTGAAGCTTTCTTT

CDR3 length: 11
J gene: TRBJ2-7
V gene: TRBV2
D gene: NA
clone size: NA
CDR3 protein: CASIKGYEQYF
CDR3 DNA: TGTGCCAGCATAAAGGGGTACGAGCAGTACTTC

CDR3 length: 15
J gene: TRBJ1-5
V gene: TRBV7-9
D gene: TRBD1
clone size: few
CDR3 protein: CASSFGDRVNQPQHF
CDR3 DNA: TGTGCCAGCAGCTTTGGGGACAGGGTCAATCAGCCCCAGCATTTT

CDR3 length: 14
J gene: TRBJ1-4
V gene: TRBV9
D gene: NA
clone size: NA
CDR3 protein: CASSKGWADEKLFF
CDR3 DNA: TGTGCCAGCAGCAAAGGGTGGGCCGATGAAAAACTGTTTTTT

CDR3 length: 18
J gene: TRBJ1-1
V gene: TRBV21-1
D gene: NA
clone size: NA
CDR3 protein: CASSKVGRVRRMNTEAFF
CDR3 DNA: TGTGCCAGCAGCAAAGTAGGCAGGGTCCGACGGATGAACACTGAAGCTTTCTTT

CDR3 length: 13
J gene: TRBJ1-1
V gene: TRBV11-1
D gene: NA
clone size: NA
CDR3 protein: CASSLGGQVEAFF
CDR3 DNA: TGTGCCAGCAGCTTAGGGGGTCAAGTTGAAGCTTTCTTT

CDR3 length: 14
J gene: TRBJ2-1
V gene: TRBV6-4
D gene: TRBD2
clone size: NA
CDR3 protein: CASSVSGGRDEQFF
CDR3 DNA: TGTGCCAGCAGTGTAAGCGGGGGAAGGGATGAGCAGTTCTTC

CDR3 length: 13
J gene: TRBJ2-3
V gene: TRBV9
D gene: NA
clone size: NA
CDR3 protein: CASSPGVADTQYF
CDR3 DNA: TGTGCCAGCAGCCCGGGAGTGGCAGATACGCAGTATTTT

CDR3 length: 16
J gene: TRBJ2-1
V gene: TRBV15
D gene: TRBD2
clone size: few
CDR3 protein: CATSTPEAGVGNEQFF
CDR3 DNA: TGTGCCACCAGCACTCCTGAGGCGGGAGTGGGCAATGAGCAGTTCTTC

CDR3 length: 13
J gene: TRBJ1-2
V gene: TRBV19
D gene: NA
clone size: NA
CDR3 protein: CASEETGLYGYTF
CDR3 DNA: TGTGCCAGCGAGGAAACAGGGTTGTATGGCTACACCTTC

CDR3 length: 15
J gene: TRBJ2-5
V gene: TRBV10-1
D gene: TRBD1
clone size: NA
CDR3 protein: CASSEGTGGQETQYF
CDR3 DNA: TGCGCCAGCAGTGAAGGGACAGGGGGCCAAGAGACCCAGTACTTC

CDR3 length: 13
J gene: TRBJ1-2
V gene: TRBV6-1
D gene: NA
clone size: NA
CDR3 protein: CASSDGRIGGYTF
CDR3 DNA: TGTGCCAGCAGTGATGGACGGATCGGGGGCTACACCTTC

CDR3 length: 16
J gene: TRBJ1-1
V gene: TRBV10-3
D gene: TRBD1
clone size: NA
CDR3 protein: CAISDPGQGLNTEAFF
CDR3 DNA: TGTGCCATCAGCGACCCTGGACAGGGATTGAACACTGAAGCTTTCTTT

CDR3 length: 13
J gene: TRBJ1-2
V gene: TRBV2
D gene: NA
clone size: NA
CDR3 protein: CASREGRVRGYTF
CDR3 DNA: TGTGCCAGCAGGGAAGGCAGGGTCCGTGGCTACACCTTC

CDR3 length: 14
J gene: TRBJ2-5
V gene: TRBV6-6
D gene: NA
clone size: NA
CDR3 protein: CASSYRPTQETQYF
CDR3 DNA: TGTGCCAGCAGTTACAGGCCCACGCAAGAGACCCAGTACTTC

CDR3 length: 15
J gene: TRBJ2-7
V gene: TRBV27
D gene: TRBD1
clone size: NA
CDR3 protein: CASSSDRSVEYEQYF
CDR3 DNA: TGTGCCAGCAGTTCGGACAGGTCGGTGGAATACGAGCAGTACTTC

CDR3 length: 15
J gene: TRBJ2-7
V gene: TRBV6-5
D gene: TRBD2
clone size: NA
CDR3 protein: CASSYSSGGAYEQYF
CDR3 DNA: TGTGCCAGCAGTTACTCGAGCGGGGGGGCATACGAGCAGTACTTC

CDR3 length: 14
J gene: TRBJ1-2
V gene: TRBV2
D gene: TRBD1
clone size: NA
CDR3 protein: CASRDRGGNYGYTF
CDR3 DNA: TGTGCCAGCAGGGACAGGGGAGGTAACTATGGCTACACCTTC

CDR3 length: 16
J gene: TRBJ2-1
V gene: TRBV25-1
D gene: TRBD1
clone size: once
CDR3 protein: CASSEITGGSYNEQFF
CDR3 DNA: TGTGCCAGCAGTGAAATCACAGGGGGCTCCTACAATGAGCAGTTCTTC

CDR3 length: 18
J gene: TRBJ2-3
V gene: TRBV5-1
D gene: NA
clone size: NA
CDR3 protein: CASSLGSSGTASTDTQYF
CDR3 DNA: TGCGCCAGCAGCTTGGGTAGTAGCGGAACCGCTAGCACAGATACGCAGTATTTT

CDR3 length: 15
J gene: TRBJ2-1
V gene: TRBV9
D gene: NA
clone size: NA
CDR3 protein: CASSVDQGGYNEQFF
CDR3 DNA: TGTGCCAGCAGCGTAGACCAGGGTGGCTACAATGAGCAGTTCTTC

CDR3 length: 16
J gene: TRBJ1-6
V gene: TRBV4-2
D gene: TRBD1
clone size: NA
CDR3 protein: CASSQVRQGGISPLHF
CDR3 DNA: TGTGCCAGCAGCCAAGTAAGGCAGGGGGGGATTTCACCCCTCCACTTT

CDR3 length: 16
J gene: TRBJ2-2
V gene: TRBV18
D gene: TRBD1
clone size: NA
CDR3 protein: CASSPTQQGDTGELFF
CDR3 DNA: TGTGCCAGCTCACCCACACAACAGGGGGACACCGGGGAGCTGTTTTTT

CDR3 length: 14
J gene: TRBJ2-2
V gene: TRBV7-8
D gene: NA
clone size: NA
CDR3 protein: CASRYRANTGELFF
CDR3 DNA: TGTGCCAGCAGATACAGGGCGAACACCGGGGAGCTGTTTTTT

CDR3 length: 17
J gene: TRBJ2-6
V gene: TRBV19
D gene: NA
clone size: NA
CDR3 protein: CASSIPGLPSGANVLTF
CDR3 DNA: TGTGCCAGTAGTATTCCGGGACTCCCTTCTGGGGCCAACGTCCTGACTTTC

CDR3 length: 15
J gene: TRBJ2-1
V gene: TRBV9
D gene: NA
clone size: NA
CDR3 protein: CASSVGGREINEQFF
CDR3 DNA: TGTGCCAGCAGCGTAGGGGGCAGGGAGATAAATGAGCAGTTCTTC

CDR3 length: 18
J gene: TRBJ2-1
V gene: TRBV18
D gene: TRBD2
clone size: once
CDR3 protein: CASSPPTTSGTTYNEQFF
CDR3 DNA: TGTGCCAGCTCACCACCGACGACTAGCGGGACTACCTACAATGAGCAGTTCTTC

CDR3 length: 14
J gene: TRBJ2-5
V gene: TRBV7-2
D gene: NA
clone size: NA
CDR3 protein: CASSLLGQGETQYF
CDR3 DNA: TGTGCCAGCAGCTTACTAGGGCAAGGGGAGACCCAGTACTTC

CDR3 length: 15
J gene: TRBJ2-7
V gene: TRBV28
D gene: TRBD2
clone size: once
CDR3 protein: CASTLGGAGGYEQYF
CDR3 DNA: TGTGCCAGCACACTCGGGGGGGCGGGAGGCTACGAGCAGTACTTC

CDR3 length: 15
J gene: TRBJ2-7
V gene: TRBV28
D gene: NA
clone size: NA
CDR3 protein: CASSTPTVAQDEQYF
CDR3 DNA: TGTGCCAGCAGTACTCCGACAGTTGCCCAAGACGAGCAGTACTTC

CDR3 length: 14
J gene: TRBJ1-2
V gene: TRBV18
D gene: NA
clone size: NA
CDR3 protein: CASSPSGPNYGYTF
CDR3 DNA: TGTGCCAGCTCACCGTCCGGACCTAACTATGGCTACACCTTC

CDR3 length: 14
J gene: TRBJ2-1
V gene: TRBV15
D gene: TRBD2
clone size: few
CDR3 protein: CATSSAGGNNEQFF
CDR3 DNA: TGTGCCACCAGCTCAGCGGGGGGGAACAATGAGCAGTTCTTC

CDR3 length: 15
J gene: TRBJ2-1
V gene: TRBV5-1
D gene: TRBD2
clone size: NA
CDR3 protein: CASSFQLAGVNEQFF
CDR3 DNA: TGCGCCAGCAGCTTTCAGCTAGCGGGAGTGAATGAGCAGTTCTTC

CDR3 length: 14
J gene: TRBJ2-3
V gene: TRBV30
D gene: NA
clone size: NA
CDR3 protein: CAWQDSGLGDTQYF
CDR3 DNA: TGTGCCTGGCAAGACTCGGGCCTGGGGGATACGCAGTATTTT

CDR3 length: 14
J gene: TRBJ2-7
V gene: TRBV2
D gene: TRBD2
clone size: NA
CDR3 protein: CASRSEGGVHEQYF
CDR3 DNA: TGTGCCTCCCGGAGTGAGGGAGGGGTCCACGAGCAGTACTTC

CDR3 length: 14
J gene: TRBJ2-1
V gene: TRBV18
D gene: NA
clone size: NA
CDR3 protein: CASSPPSGNNEQFF
CDR3 DNA: TGTGCCAGCTCACCACCATCAGGCAACAATGAGCAGTTCTTC

CDR3 length: 14
J gene: TRBJ2-1
V gene: TRBV29-1
D gene: NA
clone size: NA
CDR3 protein: CSVAPLASDNEQFF
CDR3 DNA: TGCAGCGTCGCCCCCCTAGCGTCCGACAATGAGCAGTTCTTC

CDR3 length: 15
J gene: TRBJ2-2
V gene: TRBV5-4
D gene: NA
clone size: NA
CDR3 protein: CASSAWTLNTGELFF
CDR3 DNA: TGTGCCAGCAGCGCCTGGACATTGAACACCGGGGAGCTGTTTTTT

CDR3 length: 16
J gene: TRBJ2-2
V gene: TRBV10-2
D gene: NA
clone size: NA
CDR3 protein: CASSENRGGPSGELFF
CDR3 DNA: TGCGCCAGCAGTGAGAACAGGGGAGGGCCCTCCGGGGAGCTGTTTTTT

CDR3 length: 13
J gene: TRBJ2-3
V gene: TRBV30
D gene: NA
clone size: NA
CDR3 protein: CAWTPPQADTQYF
CDR3 DNA: TGTGCCTGGACACCGCCTCAGGCAGATACGCAGTATTTT

CDR3 length: 14
J gene: TRBJ2-2
V gene: TRBV10-2
D gene: NA
clone size: NA
CDR3 protein: CASRNPITTGELFF
CDR3 DNA: TGCGCCAGCAGAAACCCTATTACCACCGGGGAGCTGTTTTTT

CDR3 length: 14
J gene: TRBJ2-2
V gene: TRBV9
D gene: NA
clone size: NA
CDR3 protein: CASRAGPVTGELFF
CDR3 DNA: TGTGCCAGCAGGGCCGGCCCCGTGACCGGGGAGCTGTTTTTT

CDR3 length: 16
J gene: TRBJ1-5
V gene: TRBV5-5
D gene: NA
clone size: NA
CDR3 protein: CASSFSGDFGNQPQHF
CDR3 DNA: TGTGCCAGCAGCTTTTCAGGGGATTTCGGCAATCAGCCCCAGCATTTT

CDR3 length: 16
J gene: TRBJ2-7
V gene: TRBV9
D gene: TRBD2
clone size: NA
CDR3 protein: CASSVDWAGGIYEQYF
CDR3 DNA: TGTGCCAGCAGCGTAGATTGGGCGGGAGGGATCTACGAGCAGTACTTC

CDR3 length: 13
J gene: TRBJ1-1
V gene: TRBV25-1
D gene: NA
clone size: NA
CDR3 protein: CASSEFGGTEAFF
CDR3 DNA: TGTGCCAGCAGTGAATTTGGGGGCACTGAAGCTTTCTTT

CDR3 length: 12
J gene: TRBJ2-5
V gene: TRBV2
D gene: NA
clone size: NA
CDR3 protein: CASTEGRETQYF
CDR3 DNA: TGTGCCAGCACGGAAGGGAGAGAGACCCAGTACTTC

CDR3 length: 13
J gene: TRBJ2-7
V gene: TRBV10-1
D gene: NA
clone size: NA
CDR3 protein: CASSASIEGEQYF
CDR3 DNA: TGCGCCAGCAGTGCCAGTATCGAGGGCGAGCAGTACTTC

CDR3 length: 19
J gene: TRBJ2-3
V gene: TRBV28
D gene: NA
clone size: NA
CDR3 protein: CASSLSLFDYSPSTDTQYF
CDR3 DNA: TGTGCCAGCAGTTTGTCTCTCTTCGACTATTCTCCTAGCACAGATACGCAGTATTTT

CDR3 length: 15
J gene: TRBJ1-1
V gene: TRBV18
D gene: NA
clone size: few
CDR3 protein: CASSPFPGTNTEAFF
CDR3 DNA: TGTGCCAGCTCACCCTTCCCAGGGACGAACACTGAAGCTTTCTTT

CDR3 length: 13
J gene: TRBJ2-5
V gene: TRBV30
D gene: NA
clone size: NA
CDR3 protein: CAWSLGVGETQYF
CDR3 DNA: TGTGCCTGGAGTCTTGGGGTGGGGGAGACCCAGTACTTC

CDR3 length: 14
J gene: TRBJ1-4
V gene: TRBV6-1
D gene: NA
clone size: NA
CDR3 protein: CASRVAGRNEKLFF
CDR3 DNA: TGTGCCAGCAGAGTGGCAGGGCGTAATGAAAAACTGTTTTTT

CDR3 length: 16
J gene: TRBJ1-3
V gene: TRBV7-2
D gene: NA
clone size: NA
CDR3 protein: CASSSQGQSAGNTIYF
CDR3 DNA: TGTGCCAGCAGCTCGCAGGGACAAAGTGCTGGAAACACCATATATTTT